These 12 T cell receptor beta chains were all obtained from the same sample, sequenced in a study of shared clonotypes between healthy human individuals. Some clones are missing from TCRdb's copy, which holds only in-frame ones; the method was immunoSEQ multiplex PCR. Among approximately 2.3 million clones listed, 93% were seen once. Sequenced sample: naive CD4+ T cells from PBMCs. Sample subset: CD45RA+ positively selected. The receptors come from a man in his late teens or twenties in good health. Some clones in this sample may be carry-over from other donors' samples.

The CDR3 coding sequence is TGTGCCAGCAGTGATCAGCTATTGGGTGAAAAACTGTTTTTT. The encoded protein is CASSDQLLGEKLFF. This chain joins TRBV2 and TRBJ1-4; D not resolved. Trimming took 3 bases from V and 7 from J, leaving 12 bases between them. This CDR3 has 14 residues. The germline V gene encodes CDR1 SNHLY and CDR2 FYNNEI.

Notes on this clone: Other DNA sequences in the sample encode the same CDR3. This chain connects TRBV7-2 to TRBJ1-3; D unclear. The CDR3 runs to 14 residues. With 1 base removed from V and 2 bases from J, the gap between germline ends came to 6 bases. Germline V lookup: CDR1 SGHTA, CDR2 FQGNSA. The CDR3 DNA sequence: TGTGCCAGCAGCTTAGGCAGCCCTGGAAACACCATATATTTT. Encoded protein: CASSLGSPGNTIYF.

A few counts support this clone. The chain couples TRBV5-1 to TRBJ1-1; 7 bases are a match to TRBD1. The junction had 3 bases not matched to a gene; V was cut back by 2 bases and J by 2 bases. The germline V gene encodes CDR1 SGHRS and CDR2 YFSETQ. There are 14 residues in the CDR3. The CDR3 bases are TGCGCCAGCAGCTTCGGACAGGCTAACACTGAAGCTTTCTTT. Protein sequence: CASSFGQANTEAFF.

The V and J genes are TRBV29-1 and TRBJ1-1; 9 positions agree with TRBD1. V shed 7 bases, J shed 4 bases, and the junction held 7 bases outside the gene matches. CDR3 size: 13 residues. Per the germline V gene, CDR1 is SQVTM and CDR2 is ANQGSEA. CDR3 amino acids: CSARGDRATEAFF. As DNA, the CDR3 is TGCAGCGCCCGCGGGGACAGGGCCACTGAAGCTTTCTTT.

The chain employs TRBV6-6 and TRBJ2-7; D may be TRBD2 (6 bases). Deletions cut 6 bases from V and 0 bases from J, with 9 bases between. Germline V gives CDR1 MNHNY, CDR2 SVGAGI (reference sequence). CDR3 length: 13 residues. As DNA, the CDR3 is TGTGCCAGCAGGGGCGGGGCCTCCTACGAGCAGTACTTC. Translation: CASRGGASYEQYF.

This rearrangement joins TRBV10-3 to TRBJ1-3; 9 bases are a match to TRBD1. After removal of 3 bases from V and 7 bases from J, the junction contained 10 bases not matched to a gene. CDR1 is ENHRY and CDR2 is SYGVKD in the germline V gene. This CDR3 is 16 amino acids long. CDR3 coding DNA: TGTGCCATCAGTGATTGGGACAGGGTAATGGGCAACACCATATATTTT. Translated: CAISDWDRVMGNTIYF.

This chain joins TRBV12-2 and TRBJ1-1; TRBD1 is the table's D call and was not checked against the DNA. TRBV12-2 is deemed a pseudogene. The CDR3 covers 19 residues. Here the CDR3 reads CASRLALNPGQGLDTEAFF. The DNA of the CDR3 is TGTGCAAGTCGCTTAGCGTTAAACCCGGGACAGGGCTTGGACACTGAAGCTTTCTTT.

This clone was observed once. The rearrangement links TRBV7-3 to TRBJ2-2, with D uncertain. Germline lookup yields CDR1 SGHTA and CDR2 FQGTGA. The CDR3 runs to 15 residues. Trimming stripped 0 bases from V and 0 bases from J, with 5 bases between. This CDR3 reads CASSLTPSNTGELFF. DNA for the CDR3: TGTGCCAGCAGCTTAACGCCCTCGAACACCGGGGAGCTGTTTTTT.

The V call is TRBV7-7, the J call TRBJ2-2, with TRBD1 matching 7 bases. Germline V gene lookup returns CDR1 SSHAT and CDR2 FNYEAQ (reference sequence). This CDR3 is built from 16 residues. J was trimmed by 4 bases and V by 5 bases; bases with no gene match: 10. The CDR3 protein is CASSLRQGVGTGELFF. CDR3 DNA: TGTGCCAGCAGCCTTCGACAGGGAGTAGGCACCGGGGAGCTGTTTTTT.

This clone appeared once. The V gene is TRBV28, the J gene TRBJ1-2; no definite D call. V was clipped by 4 bases and J by 7 bases, with 10 bases between them. The CDR3 spans 12 residues. Germline values: CDR1 MDHEN, CDR2 SYDVKM. CDR3 residues: CASSSRPAGYTF. The CDR3 region has the DNA TGTGCCAGCAGTTCTCGCCCCGCTGGCTACACCTTC.

This rearrangement joins TRBV4-2 to TRBJ1-1; D is perhaps TRBD1 (6 bases). V was clipped by 1 base and J by 1 base, with 10 bases between them. CDR1 is LGHNA and CDR2 is YNFKEQ in the germline V gene. There are 15 residues in the CDR3. CDR3 DNA: TGTGCCAGCAGCCAAGCGTCGGACAGGAACACTGAAGCTTTCTTT. Amino acid sequence: CASSQASDRNTEAFF.

The count of this clone is one. The genes are TRBV7-3 and TRBJ2-2; a weak D match, TRBD1 (5 bases). The length of the CDR3 is 17 residues. Germline lookup yields CDR1 SGHTA and CDR2 FQGTGA. Trimming removed 5 bases from V and 4 bases from J, with 20 bases in between. The CDR3 loop reads CASSLLGGRQGTGELFF. CDR3 in DNA: TGTGCCAGCAGCCTCCTTGGCGGACGGCAGGGCACCGGGGAGCTGTTTTTT.